Listed here are 3 T cell receptor beta chains from one sample, sequenced in a study of blood T cell repertoires in COVID-19. Sequenced by immunoSEQ multiplex PCR; TCRdb stores in-frame clones only, minus some. The table records 70,000 to 90,000 clones, around 80% of them present only once. The sample consisted of peripheral blood. The receptor set was obtained from a woman of 80 years or more with acute or convalescent COVID-19.

V usage is TRBV19 and J usage is TRBJ2-3, with D maybe TRBD1 (6 bases). Trimming cost V 5 bases and J 2 bases, with 17 bases left between them. The CDR3 has 16 residues. CDR1 and CDR2 (germline): LNHDA, SQIVND (reference sequence). The CDR3 loop reads CASSLGTNQITDTQYF. In DNA, the CDR3 is TGTGCCAGTAGTCTAGGGACAAACCAAATCACAGATACGCAGTATTTT.

The chain has TRBV23-1 and TRBJ1-6; 9 nucleotides agree with TRBD1. TRBV23-1 is an ORF, with its function uncertain. This CDR3 spans 14 amino acids. The V and J ends lost 10 bases and 7 bases, in that order; junction bases with no gene match: 8. The CDR3 protein is CANSQGARNSPLHF. The CDR3 DNA is TGCGCCAACTCACAGGGGGCCAGAAATTCACCCCTCCACTTT.

This chain links TRBV2 with TRBJ2-2, with D unresolved. This CDR3 comprises 13 residues. Germline CDR1 is SNHLY and CDR2 is FYNNEI. The germline V and J ends were trimmed by 5 bases and 5 bases, with 9 bases remaining between them. The CDR3 here is CASSRGETGELFF. CDR3 bases: TGTGCCAGCAGTAGAGGAGAAACCGGGGAGCTGTTTTTT.